The following is a TCR beta chain sequence with its context. The CDR3 has 13 residues. V lost 6 bases and J lost 5, with 13 bases in between. Germline V gene data show CDR1 as ENHRY and CDR2 as SYGVKD. This sample was taken from a study of blood T cell repertoires in COVID-19. Using immunoSEQ multiplex PCR, the repertoire was profiled, and TCRdb retains in-frame clones only, with some absent. The repertoire consists of approximately 200,000 clones, with approximately 80% occurring once and the leading ten covering roughly 7%. The sequencing input was peripheral blood. This sequence joins TRBV10-3 and TRBJ1-1; the D is unclear. The clonotype originates from a woman aged 50 to 60 with acute or convalescent COVID-19. The CDR3 DNA sequence: TGTGCCATCAGCGGACTCCTCGGGACTGAAGCTTTCTTT. Protein product: CAISGLLGTEAFF.